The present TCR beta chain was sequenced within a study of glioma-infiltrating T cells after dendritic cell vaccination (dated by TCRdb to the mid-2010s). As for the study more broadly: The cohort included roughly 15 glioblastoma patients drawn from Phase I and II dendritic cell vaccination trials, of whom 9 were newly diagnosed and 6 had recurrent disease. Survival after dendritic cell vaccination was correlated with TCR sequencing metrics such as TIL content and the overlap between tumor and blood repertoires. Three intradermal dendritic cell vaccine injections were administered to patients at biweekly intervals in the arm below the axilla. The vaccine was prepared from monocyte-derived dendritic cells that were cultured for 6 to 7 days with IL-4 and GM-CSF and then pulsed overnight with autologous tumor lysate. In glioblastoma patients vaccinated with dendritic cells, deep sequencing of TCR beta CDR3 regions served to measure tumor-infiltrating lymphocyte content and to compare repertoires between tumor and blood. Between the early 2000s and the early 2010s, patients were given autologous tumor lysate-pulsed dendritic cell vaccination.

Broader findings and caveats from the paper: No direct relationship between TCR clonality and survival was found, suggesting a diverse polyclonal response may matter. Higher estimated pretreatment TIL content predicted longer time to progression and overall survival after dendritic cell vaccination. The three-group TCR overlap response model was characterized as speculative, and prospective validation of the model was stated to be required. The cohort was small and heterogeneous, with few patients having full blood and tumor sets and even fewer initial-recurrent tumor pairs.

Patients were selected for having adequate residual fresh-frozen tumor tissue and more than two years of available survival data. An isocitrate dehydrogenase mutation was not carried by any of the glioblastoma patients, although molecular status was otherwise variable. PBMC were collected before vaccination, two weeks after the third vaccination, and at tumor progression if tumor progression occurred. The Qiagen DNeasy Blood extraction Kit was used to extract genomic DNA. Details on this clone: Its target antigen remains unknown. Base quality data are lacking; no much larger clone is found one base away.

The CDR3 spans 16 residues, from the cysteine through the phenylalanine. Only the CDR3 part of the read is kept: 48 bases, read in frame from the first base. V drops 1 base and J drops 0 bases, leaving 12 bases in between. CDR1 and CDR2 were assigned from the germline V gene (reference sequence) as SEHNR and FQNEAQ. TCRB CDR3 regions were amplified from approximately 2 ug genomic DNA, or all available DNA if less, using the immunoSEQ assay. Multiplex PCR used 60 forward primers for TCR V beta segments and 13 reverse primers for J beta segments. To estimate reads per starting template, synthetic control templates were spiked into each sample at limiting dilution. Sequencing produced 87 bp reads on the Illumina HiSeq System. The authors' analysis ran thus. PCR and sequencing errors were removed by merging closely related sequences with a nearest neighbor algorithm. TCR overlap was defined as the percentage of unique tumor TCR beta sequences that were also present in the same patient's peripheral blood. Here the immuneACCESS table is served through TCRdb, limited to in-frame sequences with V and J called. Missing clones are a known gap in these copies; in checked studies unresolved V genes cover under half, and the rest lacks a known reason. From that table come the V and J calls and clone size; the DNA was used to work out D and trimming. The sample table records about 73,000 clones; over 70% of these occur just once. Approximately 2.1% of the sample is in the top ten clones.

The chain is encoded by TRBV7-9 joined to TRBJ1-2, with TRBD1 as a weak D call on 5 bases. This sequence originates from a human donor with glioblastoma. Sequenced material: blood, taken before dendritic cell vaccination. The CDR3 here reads CASSLGTGGSNYGYTF. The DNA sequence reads TGTGCCAGCAGCTTAGGGACGGGGGGATCTAACTATGGCTACACCTTC. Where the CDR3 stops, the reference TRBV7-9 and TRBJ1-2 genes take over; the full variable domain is DTGVSQNPRHKITKRGQNVTFRCDPISEHNRLYWYRQTLGQGPEFLTYFQNEAQLEKSRLLSDRFSAERPKGSFSTLEIQRTEQGDSAMYLCASSLGTGGSNYGYTFGSGTRLTVV.